This TCR beta chain originates from a study of early stage breast cancer tumors. Generated by immunoSEQ multiplex PCR, the TCRdb table keeps only in-frame clones and is missing some. Of 70,000 or so clones in the sample, approximately 80% were seen once. The J segment lost 8 bases and the V segment lost 6 bases, leaving 6 bases of the junction unmatched. Germline-derived CDR1 and CDR2 are MDHEN and SYDVKM. The CDR3 consists of 12 residues. Study observations and caveats: Tumors had approximately 2.5-fold higher T cell density than normal breast. Most shared enriched TCRB sequences were commonly generated ones.

In its sample, this clone was seen a few times. What it binds is unknown. Specimen: blood. This TCR came from a person aged 40 to 49 with breast cancer. V gene TRBV28 combines with J gene TRBJ1-2; 7 positions agree with TRBD1. The CDR3 here is CASSRTGEGYTF. The DNA of the CDR3 is TGTGCCAGCAGCCGAACAGGGGAAGGCTACACCTTC.